This T cell receptor beta chain was observed in a study of T cell responses to AZD1222 COVID-19 vaccine. Broader study findings: Scientists sampled the repertoires only once the peak T cell response had passed. Females made up more of the donors, who were largely white British, and clonal diversity may have come out too low. When two AZD1222 doses had been given, Spike-specific TCR breadth and depth rose.

The table lists this clone with a count of one. Its target is unknown. The V end was cut by 6 bases, the J end by 5 bases, with 7 bases between. CDR3 length: 12 amino acids. The protocol was immunoSEQ multiplex PCR, while the TCRdb copy is restricted to in-frame clones and leaves out a portion. The data hold 120,000 to 150,000 clones, with roughly 88% observed a single time. Specimen: peripheral blood, collected 28 days after the second dose of the MenACWY control vaccine. The origin of this receptor is an adult who received the MenACWY meningococcal vaccine as a control. The chain has TRBV12-3 or TRBV12-4 and TRBJ2-2; no reliable D call. Written as DNA, the CDR3 is TGTGCCAGCAGGGAGCTGACCGGGGAGCTGTTTTTT. Translation: CASRELTGELFF.